The present TCR beta chain was sequenced within a study of blood T cell repertoires in COVID-19. Turning to the study itself: COVID-19 samples collected from the United States, Italy and Spain covered acute and convalescent phases. Sources were T cells, B-cell-depleted T cells, or PBMCs; the material itself was cDNA or gDNA.

This clone was observed a single time. V was cut by 2 bases and J by 1 base, with 11 bases left in between. Germline V gives CDR1 LGHNA, CDR2 YSLEER. The CDR3 runs 16 residues. Authors' processing steps: The authors estimated nucleated cell counts from reference gene primer amplification. The method was immunoSEQ multiplex PCR; TCRdb's version includes in-frame clones alone and lacks a portion of them. V, J and clone size are those of that table, while D and trimming were read from the DNA. The data show around 250,000 clones, with approximately 86% seen just once and approximately 7% held by the top ten.

The V gene is TRBV4-3, the J gene TRBJ2-2; D may be TRBD2 (5 bases). The TCR comes from a woman aged 70-85 years with active or convalescent COVID-19. The sequenced material came from peripheral blood. CDR3 sequence (DNA): TGCGCCAGCAGCCAACCGGCCGGACTGAACACCGGGGAGCTGTTTTTT. Its translation is CASSQPAGLNTGELFF.